This passage covers 14 T cell receptor beta chains from one sample sequenced in a study of blood T cell repertoires in COVID-19. The protocol was immunoSEQ multiplex PCR, while the TCRdb copy is restricted to in-frame clones and leaves out a portion. The sample contains 100,000 to 150,000 clones, 90% of which appear only once. The sample consisted of peripheral blood. The receptors derive from an older woman with COVID-19, enrolled during active disease.

The V gene is TRBV5-6, the J gene TRBJ1-5; D is unclear. Looked up from germline, CDR1 is SGHDT and CDR2 is YYEEEE. V lost 8 bases, J lost 6 bases, and 18 bases lay in between. The CDR3 is 14 residues long. CDR3 coding DNA: TGTGCCAGTCAATATAGCGTAACGGGTCAGCCCCAGCATTTT. It is translated as CASQYSVTGQPQHF.

The rearrangement joins TRBV29-1 to TRBJ2-1; a possible D gene is TRBD1 (5 bases). The CDR3 has 12 amino acids. Germline CDR1 reads SQVTM; CDR2 reads ANQGSEA. The ends were cut back, 4 bases at V and 12 bases at J, with 16 bases in the middle. CDR3 in amino acids: CSVGRGGEGQFF. DNA for the CDR3: TGCAGCGTTGGAAGGGGTGGGGAAGGGCAGTTCTTC.

The rearrangement uses TRBV11-2 and TRBJ1-1; TRBD1 aligns across 10 bases. CDR1 SGHAT and CDR2 FQNNGV come from the germline V gene. V lost 5 bases to trimming and J lost 5 bases; unmatched junction nucleotides: 5. This CDR3 has 14 amino acids. The CDR3 here is CASSQTGGRTEAFF. CDR3 bases: TGTGCCAGCAGCCAGACAGGGGGCAGGACTGAAGCTTTCTTT.

The chain recombines TRBV19 with TRBJ1-4; 8 bases are shared with TRBD1. CDR1 is LNHDA, CDR2 SQIVND, per germline (reference sequence). The J segment lost 8 bases and the V segment lost 8 bases, leaving 10 bases of the junction unmatched. The CDR3 totals 14 residues. For the CDR3, the DNA is TGTGCCAGTGGGGAGACAGGGGTGAAGGAAAAACTGTTTTTT. This encodes CASGETGVKEKLFF.

V and J are TRBV6-5 and TRBJ2-7; 7 bases match TRBD1. J lost 0 bases, V lost 6 bases, and 5 bases had no gene match. The germline gives CDR1 MNHEY, CDR2 SVGAGI. The CDR3 runs to 14 residues. The CDR3 DNA follows: TGTGCCAGCAGAAACGACAGGGCCTCCTACGAGCAGTACTTC. Translation gives CASRNDRASYEQYF.

This clone is classed as medium-sized. This chain joins TRBV29-1 and TRBJ1-5; TRBD1 agrees at 7 bases. From germline, CDR1 is SQVTM and CDR2 ANQGSEA. J lost 4 bases, V lost 6 bases, and 6 bases had no gene match. This CDR3 comprises 13 residues. The CDR3 DNA reads as TGCAGCGTCCGGACAGGACTAAATCAGCCCCAGCATTTT. Its protein is CSVRTGLNQPQHF. Filled out from reference TRBV29-1 and TRBJ1-5, the complete variable domain reads SAVISQKPSRDICQRGTSLTIQCQVDSQVTMMFWYRQQPGQSLTLIATANQGSEATYESGFVIDKFPISRPNLTFSTLTVSNMSPEDSSIYLCSVRTGLNQPQHFGDGTRLSIL.

The chain couples TRBV6-1 to TRBJ1-1, with 7 bases aligning to TRBD1. The CDR3 is 13 residues long. Per germline, CDR1 MNHNS and CDR2 SASEGT. With 3 bases clipped from V and 11 bases from J, the junction kept 9 bases outside the gene matches. This CDR3 is CASSDPTGIRAFF. The DNA for the CDR3 is TGTGCCAGCAGTGACCCGACAGGGATCCGGGCTTTCTTT.

This sequence joins TRBV19 and TRBJ2-2; a possible D gene is TRBD2 (5 bases). The CDR3 has 14 residues. Germline CDR1 reads LNHDA; CDR2 reads SQIVND (reference sequence). V lost 10 bases and J lost 5, with 17 bases in between. The CDR3 DNA reads as TGTGCCACCGAGCGTGCCCCGGGGACCGGGGAGCTGTTTTTT. Its translation is CATERAPGTGELFF.

This sequence joins TRBV4-1 and TRBJ2-3; D is possibly TRBD1 (7 bases). Trimming took 2 bases from V and 0 from J, leaving 12 bases between them. CDR1 and CDR2 (germline): MGHRA, YSYEKL. The CDR3 is 16 amino acids. CDR3 residues: CASSQLQGTSTDTQYF. The CDR3 nucleotides read TGCGCCAGCAGCCAACTACAGGGGACTAGCACAGATACGCAGTATTTT.

The chain uses TRBV2 and TRBJ1-1; tentative D call: TRBD1 (6 bases). Trimming took off 7 bases at V and 3 bases at J, with 24 bases between the two ends. Looked up from germline, CDR1 is SNHLY and CDR2 is FYNNEI. The CDR3 is 17 amino acids. This chain's CDR3 is CASIPPLGGRRYTEAFF. The CDR3 DNA follows: TGTGCCAGCATTCCACCCTTGGGGGGGCGTAGGTACACTGAAGCTTTCTTT.

The chain employs TRBV18 and TRBJ2-1, with 11 bases aligning to TRBD2. J was trimmed by 0 bases and V by 4 bases; bases with no gene match: 2. Looked up from germline, CDR1 is KGHSH and CDR2 is LQKENI. CDR3 length: 16 residues. CDR3 protein: CASSRGLAGSYNEQFF. The CDR3 nucleotides read TGTGCCAGCTCACGCGGACTAGCGGGCTCCTACAATGAGCAGTTCTTC.

The chain uses TRBV19 and TRBJ2-2; 11 nucleotides agree with TRBD1. Germline loops: CDR1 LNHDA, CDR2 SQIVND (reference sequence). V shed 5 bases, J shed 5 bases, and the junction held 1 base outside the gene matches. This CDR3 contains 14 residues. The CDR3 DNA reads as TGTGCCAGTAGTGGACAGGGGGCAACCGGGGAGCTGTTTTTT. Translation gives CASSGQGATGELFF. Filled out from reference TRBV19 and TRBJ2-2, the complete variable domain reads DGGITQSPKYLFRKEGQNVTLSCEQNLNHDAMYWYRQDPGQGLRLIYYSQIVNDFQKGDIAEGYSVSREKKESFPLTVTSAQKNPTAFYLCASSGQGATGELFFGEGSRLTVL.

This rearrangement joins TRBV6-6 to TRBJ2-7; 9 bases fit TRBD2. Trimming took 4 bases from V and 1 from J; bases not matched to a gene: 5. Germline V lookup: CDR1 MNHNY, CDR2 SVGAGI (reference sequence). The CDR3 has 15 amino acids. CDR3 coding DNA: TGTGCCAGCAGTTCTAGCGGGGCACTTTCCTACGAGCAGTACTTC. Translation: CASSSSGALSYEQYF.

The chain employs TRBV5-5 and TRBJ1-5; D unclear. Germline CDR1 is SGHKS and CDR2 is YYEKEE (reference sequence). This CDR3 has 14 residues. V gave up 0 bases and J gave up 6 bases, with 10 bases separating them. CDR3 sequence (DNA): TGTGCCAGCAGCTTGGTTGGAGCCGGTCAGCCCCAGCATTTT. As protein: CASSLVGAGQPQHF.